The 16 T cell receptor beta chains below all came from one sample that was sequenced in a study of T cells after yellow fever vaccination. A single record per CDR3 protein comes from TCRdb applying MiXCR to the 5' RACE reads. In the table there are some 320,000 distinct CDR3 sequences, around 10% of which are singletons. Sequencing was performed on CD4+ T cells sorted from PBMCs, taken 45 days after the yellow fever booster vaccination. The receptors shown here come from a man aged 18 to 35 who received the YFV17D yellow fever vaccine.

This clonotype has a count of ten or more. V is TRBV6-5 and J is TRBJ2-7; 9 positions match TRBD1. The CDR3 loop spans 14 amino acids. Germline loops: CDR1 MNHEY, CDR2 SVGAGI. J gave up 5 bases and V 4 bases, and 6 bases lay outside the gene matches. In DNA, the CDR3 is TGTGCCAGCAGTTGGGGACAGGGTTCCGACGAGCAGTACGTC. Protein sequence: CASSWGQGSDEQYV.

The V and J genes are TRBV30 and TRBJ2-3; a possible D gene is TRBD1 (6 bases). Germline V gene lookup returns CDR1 GTSNPN and CDR2 SVGIG (reference sequence). The CDR3 loop spans 14 amino acids. V lost 4 bases, J lost 3 bases, and 14 bases lay in between. The CDR3 reads CAWTPGDGTDTQYF. The CDR3 coding sequence is TGTGCCTGGACTCCAGGGGATGGTACAGATACGCAGTATTTT.

This clonotype was detected only a few times. V is TRBV5-6 and J is TRBJ2-5, with a tentative D call TRBD1 (6 bases). In germline, CDR1 is SGHDT, CDR2 YYEEEE. The CDR3 sequence is 16 residues long. V was cut by 0 bases and J by 0 bases, with 12 bases left in between. CDR3 in amino acids: CASSLVRTEYQETQYF. CDR3 in DNA: TGTGCCAGCAGCTTGGTTCGGACAGAGTACCAAGAGACCCAGTACTTC.

This clonotype was recorded many times. The chain links TRBV24-1 to TRBJ2-1; D is unresolved. The CDR3 is 15 amino acids. The V end was cut by 3 bases, the J end by 7 bases, with 15 bases between. Germline V gene data show CDR1 as KGHDR and CDR2 as SFDVKD. The CDR3 DNA sequence: TGTGCCACCAGTGATGGGAAGATCCAAGGTAATGAGCAGTTCTTC. Its translation is CATSDGKIQGNEQFF.

This clonotype has just a few counts. The chain joins TRBV29-1 to TRBJ2-2; TRBD1 agrees at 8 bases. Per the germline V gene, CDR1 is SQVTM and CDR2 is ANQGSEA. V dropped 7 bases and J dropped 3; count of bases not matched to a gene: 10. This CDR3 spans 15 amino acids. DNA of the CDR3: TGCAGCGCTAGGGCAGGGGGCTATGACACCGGGGAGCTGTTTTTT. Residues: CSARAGGYDTGELFF.

J is TRBJ1-1 and V is TRBV5-1; D is unclear. Trimming shortened V by 0 bases and J by 1 base, and 19 bases separated the two germline ends. The CDR3 is 18 residues long. Germline V CDR1 and CDR2: SGHRS, YFSETQ. CDR3 protein: CASSLDGRSGSWNTEAFF. The CDR3 coding sequence is TGCGCCAGCAGCTTGGATGGTCGATCAGGCAGTTGGAACACTGAAGCTTTCTTT.

In its sample, this clonotype was seen many times. The chain uses TRBV27 and TRBJ1-6; maybe TRBD1 (5 bases). Trimming left V 8 bases short and J 7 bases short, with 18 bases between. Per germline, CDR1 MNHEY and CDR2 SMNVEV (reference sequence). This CDR3 has 15 amino acids. This CDR3 reads CASLPSWGGNSPLHF. The CDR3 DNA follows: TGTGCCAGCCTTCCGTCATGGGGCGGGAATTCACCCCTCCACTTT.

In its sample, this clonotype was seen a few times. The chain links TRBV6-6 to TRBJ1-3, with D hard to call. Germline CDR1 reads MNHNY; CDR2 reads SVGAGI (reference sequence). The CDR3 has 17 amino acids. The ends were cut back, 6 bases at V and 4 bases at J, with 22 bases in the middle. The CDR3 protein is CASRAKGLPRAGNTIYF. CDR3 bases: TGTGCCAGCAGAGCAAAGGGCCTACCGAGGGCGGGAAACACCATATATTTT.

This clonotype was counted a few times. The chain is built from TRBV7-2 and TRBJ2-5, with 8 bases identical to TRBD2. The CDR3 runs 17 residues. CDR1 SGHTA and CDR2 FQGNSA come from the germline V gene. J gave up 4 bases and V 5 bases, and 15 bases lay outside the gene matches. For the CDR3, the DNA is TGTGCCAGCAGCCTTGGGGGTTCCGGGGGGGCGCGAGAGACCCAGTACTTC. Translated, it gives CASSLGGSGGARETQYF.

The rearrangement uses TRBV7-3 and TRBJ2-3, with D tentatively TRBD1 (6 bases). V lost 4 bases, J lost 4 bases, and 9 bases lay in between. This CDR3 comprises 13 residues. Germline lookup yields CDR1 SGHTA and CDR2 FQGTGA. This CDR3 is CASSWTDADTQYF. The CDR3 DNA reads TGTGCCAGCAGCTGGACAGATGCAGATACGCAGTATTTT.

This rearrangement joins TRBV9 to TRBJ2-1; D unclear. The CDR3 is 13 amino acids. CDR1 is SGDLS and CDR2 is YYNGEE in the germline V gene. V was clipped by 3 bases and J by 6 bases, with 10 bases between them. In DNA form, the CDR3 reads TGTGCCAGCAGCGGAAGGGTGGTCAATGAGCAGTTCTTC. Translation: CASSGRVVNEQFF.

This clonotype came up many times. The J gene is TRBJ2-3, the V gene TRBV7-9; D is uncertain. From germline, CDR1 is SEHNR and CDR2 FQNEAQ (reference sequence). V lost 2 bases and J 4 bases, leaving 4 bases between the germline ends. The CDR3 spans 12 residues. CDR3 sequence reads: CASSLSADTQYF. The CDR3 DNA reads as TGTGCCAGCAGCTTATCCGCAGATACGCAGTATTTT.

This clonotype was observed a few times. This chain joins TRBV7-2 and TRBJ1-1, with 7 bases fitting TRBD1. After removal of 3 bases from V and 11 bases from J, the junction contained 9 bases not matched to a gene. Germline V CDR1 and CDR2: SGHTA, FQGNSA. This CDR3 spans 13 amino acids. This chain's CDR3 is CASSLGQPFEAFF. The CDR3 region has the DNA TGTGCCAGCAGCTTGGGACAGCCCTTTGAGGCTTTCTTT. The whole variable domain, filled in from reference TRBV7-2 and TRBJ1-1, reads GAGVSQSPSNKVTEKGKDVELRCDPISGHTALYWYRQSLGQGLEFLIYFQGNSAPDKSGLPSDRFSAERTGGSVSTLTIQRTQQEDSAVYLCASSLGQPFEAFFGQGTRLTVV.

Ten or more counts support this clonotype. The V gene is TRBV4-1, the J gene TRBJ1-6, with D hard to call. The CDR3 runs to 15 residues. Trimming took 0 bases from V and 8 from J, leaving 11 bases between them. In germline, CDR1 is MGHRA, CDR2 YSYEKL. In DNA form, the CDR3 reads TGCGCCAGCAGCCAAGAACCATCGGGGTATTCACCCCTCCACTTT. This translates into CASSQEPSGYSPLHF.

The rearrangement joins TRBV3-1 to TRBJ2-7; no definite D call. Germline-derived CDR1 and CDR2 are LGHDT and YNNKEL (reference sequence). Trimming cost V 4 bases and J 3 bases, with 16 bases left between them. The CDR3 consists of 15 residues. CDR3 bases: TGTGCCAGCAGCCCGATGGTACGATCCATCTACGAGCAGTACTTC. It encodes CASSPMVRSIYEQYF.

This clonotype showed up just a few times. The chain links TRBV5-6 to TRBJ2-7; 7 positions match TRBD1. V was pared by 3 bases and J by 3 bases, with 6 bases of the junction left unmatched. Germline assignment: CDR1 SGHDT and CDR2 YYEEEE. The CDR3 runs to 14 residues. The CDR3 DNA follows: TGTGCCAGCAGCTCCGCACAGGGGCTCTACGAGCAGTACTTC. This translates into CASSSAQGLYEQYF. Variable domain in full (rest from reference TRBV5-6 and TRBJ2-7): DAGVTQSPTHLIKTRGQQVTLRCSPKSGHDTVSWYQQALGQGPQFIFQYYEEEERQRGNFPDRFSGHQFPNYSSELNVNALLLGDSALYLCASSSAQGLYEQYFGPGTRLTVT.